A selection of T cell receptor beta chains follows, all from one sample in a study of T cells in localized non-small cell lung cancer. Only in-frame clones appear in the TCRdb table, and some are missing; sequencing was by immunoSEQ multiplex PCR. The data show over 10,000 clones, with roughly 80% seen just once and over 25% held by the top ten. Material: peripheral blood, obtained before any cancer treatment. These receptors were collected from an older male donor with stage I squamous cell lung carcinoma. Each CDR3 is given with its conserved first and last residue. A D gene is named only where the DNA matches it firmly. For some rows the clone size is stated as once, few or many, or as a class when expanded; others skip it.

>TRBV27|.|TRBJ2-1|TRBD1
TGTGCCAGCAGTTCGGGGACAGGACTTTACAATGAGCAGTTCTTC
CASSSGTGLYNEQFF
>TRBV29-1|.|TRBJ1-1|.
TGCAGCGTCGAAAAACGATCCCCGGGGGACACTGAAGCTTTCTTT
CSVEKRSPGDTEAFF
>TRBV19|.|TRBJ1-5|.
TGTGCCAGTAGTATGGGGACAAGGCAGCCCCAGCATTTT
CASSMGTRQPQHF
>TRBV11-2|.|TRBJ2-7|.
TGTGCCAGCAGCACCGAGGGCGGTTCCTACGAGCAGTACTTC
CASSTEGGSYEQYF
>TRBV10-3|.|TRBJ2-5|.
TGTGCCATCAGTGAGTCGAATAGGTTCAGGAGCCAAGAGACCCAGTACTTC
CAISESNRFRSQETQYF
>TRBV5-1|.|TRBJ2-3|.
TGCGCCAGCAGCGAGTCGGGACTCAACACAGATACGCAGTATTTT
CASSESGLNTDTQYF
>TRBV19|few|TRBJ2-7|.
TGTGCCAGTAGTATAGATTTAGGCCGAAACTACGAGCAGTACTTC
CASSIDLGRNYEQYF
>TRBV29-1|.|TRBJ2-3|TRBD2
TGCAGCGTCGAGCGGGACACAGATACGCAGTATTTT
CSVERDTDTQYF
>TRBV5-6|.|TRBJ1-6|TRBD1
TGTGCCAGCCTGGACAGGTTGGGTTCACCCCTCCACTTT
CASLDRLGSPLHF
>TRBV29-1|.|TRBJ2-2|.
TGCAGCGTCCCCGGCAGGTTGAACACCGGGGAGCTGTTTTTT
CSVPGRLNTGELFF
>TRBV28|.|TRBJ2-6|TRBD2
TGTGCCAGCACCTGGGGGAGGGCTGGGGCCAACGTCCTGACTTTC
CASTWGRAGANVLTF
>TRBV6-6|.|TRBJ1-2|.
TGTGCCAGCAGCCCTACCGCAGGGGCAACAGACTATGGCTACACCTTC
CASSPTAGATDYGYTF
>TRBV7-6|.|TRBJ2-3|.
TGTGCCAGCAGCTCCCCAACAGGGATCGTAAGCACAGATACGCAGTATTTT
CASSSPTGIVSTDTQYF
>TRBV14|.|TRBJ1-2|.
TGTGCCAGCAGCCCTTTCGGATATGGCTACACCTTC
CASSPFGYGYTF
>TRBV28|medium-sized|TRBJ2-2|.
TGTGCCAGCCTATCCGGCGGGAACACCGGGGAGCTGTTTTTT
CASLSGGNTGELFF